This T cell receptor (beta chain) originates from a study of T cells in women clearing cervical HPV infection. Clones were sequenced by immunoSEQ multiplex PCR, and TCRdb holds only the in-frame ones, with some missing. The listing records some 15,000 clones. On this clone: Its antigen is unknown. The CDR3 extends 3 residues past the end of the read, so its final part is completed from the germline J gene.

CDR1 and CDR2 (germline): DFQATT, SNEGSKA (reference sequence). There are 17 residues in the CDR3. Losses at the gene ends were 5 bases for V and 1 base for J; bases not matched to a gene: 10. Study results and caveats: CIN3+ cases had significantly higher TCR richness than controls; evenness did not differ.

V usage is TRBV20-1 and J usage is TRBJ2-3; TRBD2 agrees at 12 bases. The sequence was obtained from a woman between 18 and 75 years old with a cervical HPV16 infection that either progressed to CIN3+ or cleared (not recorded which). Material for sequencing was blood buffy coat. The CDR3 reads CSAYPYRTSGGTDTQYF. Incomplete CDR3 DNA: TGCAGTGCTTATCCGTATCGGACTAGCGGGGGCACAGATACG.